This T cell receptor beta chain was sequenced for a study of cytomegalovirus exposure and HLA in healthy donors. Produced via immunoSEQ multiplex PCR; TCRdb's table is partial and in-frame only. The sample holds about 360,000 clones; approximately 90% are singletons and the top ten take 0.8% to 0.85%. A remark on this clone: Its antigen is unknown.

Findings and caveats of the study: Researchers reported that a few CMV-associated chains were confirmed in vitro as CMV antigen-specific. Clusters of TCRs from the first cohort tended to co-occur in the 120 or so validation repertoires (as a later analysis found).

Germline CDR1 and CDR2: MNHEY and SVGAGI. The CDR3 is made up of 14 amino acids. The ends lost 4 bases at V and 7 bases at J; junction bases unmatched: 6. The clonotype originates from a woman younger than 35 in good health and CMV-seronegative. The chain uses TRBV6-5 and TRBJ1-2; TRBD1 matches at 10 bases. What was sequenced was PBMCs. CDR3 region: CASSLSTGGTGYTF. CDR3 coding DNA: TGTGCCAGCAGTTTATCGACAGGGGGCACTGGCTACACCTTC.